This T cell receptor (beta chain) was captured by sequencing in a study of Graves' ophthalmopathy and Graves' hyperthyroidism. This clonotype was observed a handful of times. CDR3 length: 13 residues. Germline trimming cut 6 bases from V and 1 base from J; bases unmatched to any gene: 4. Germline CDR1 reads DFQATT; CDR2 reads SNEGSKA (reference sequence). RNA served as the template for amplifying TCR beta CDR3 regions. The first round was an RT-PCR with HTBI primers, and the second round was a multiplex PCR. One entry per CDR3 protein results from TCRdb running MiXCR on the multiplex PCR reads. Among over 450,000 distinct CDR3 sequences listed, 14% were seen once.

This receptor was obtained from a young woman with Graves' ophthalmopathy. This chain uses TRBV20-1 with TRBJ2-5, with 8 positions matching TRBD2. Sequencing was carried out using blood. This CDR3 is CSATTSGQETQYF. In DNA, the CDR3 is TGCAGTGCAACAACTAGCGGCCAAGAGACCCAGTACTTC.